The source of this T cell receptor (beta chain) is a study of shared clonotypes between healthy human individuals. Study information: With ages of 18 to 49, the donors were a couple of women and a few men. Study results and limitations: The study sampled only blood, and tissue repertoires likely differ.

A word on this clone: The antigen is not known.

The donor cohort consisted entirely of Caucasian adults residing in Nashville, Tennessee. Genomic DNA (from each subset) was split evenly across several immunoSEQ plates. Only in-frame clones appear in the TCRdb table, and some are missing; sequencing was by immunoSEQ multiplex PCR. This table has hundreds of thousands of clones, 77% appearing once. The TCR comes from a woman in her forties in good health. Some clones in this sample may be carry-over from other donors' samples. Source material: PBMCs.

This chain's CDR3 is CASSSDRGALYGYTF. The DNA for the CDR3 is TGCGCCAGCAGCTCGGACAGGGGGGCTCTCTATGGCTACACCTTC. The chain joins TRBV5-1 to TRBJ1-2, with 10 bases aligning to TRBD1. V lost 3 bases and J lost 4; bases outside the gene matches: 6. The CDR3 sequence is 15 residues long. CDR1 SGHRS and CDR2 YFSETQ come from the germline V gene.